The entry that follows covers one T cell receptor beta chain sequence. V lost 9 bases, J lost 1 base, and 17 bases lay in between. The germline V gene has CDR1 SGHTA and CDR2 FQGTGA. The CDR3 is 15 residues long. The data stem from a study of OX40 agonist ivuxolimab in advanced cancers. Sequencing used immunoSEQ multiplex PCR; TCRdb keeps in-frame clones, though not all of them. The sample yields over 70,000 clones, approximately 94% seen once. The input for sequencing was CD4+ or CD8+ T cells sorted from blood, taken in a trial of the OX40 agonist ivuxolimab. This TCR was sampled from an adult with an advanced solid tumor such as melanoma, head and neck, liver or kidney cancer. This chain links TRBV7-3 with TRBJ2-3; no firm D call. The CDR3 loop reads CASQEASYGTDTQYF. For the CDR3, the DNA is TGTGCCAGTCAAGAGGCATCTTACGGCACAGATACGCAGTATTTT.